This T cell receptor beta chain emerged from a study of T cells of healthy individuals. TCRdb re-analysed the 5' RACE reads in MiXCR, keeping a single row per CDR3 protein. The sample holds 45,000 to 60,000 distinct CDR3 sequences, roughly 14% seen once. Germline V lookup: CDR1 SEHNR, CDR2 FQNEAQ (reference sequence). With 5 bases clipped from V and 0 bases from J, the junction kept 8 bases outside the gene matches. CDR3 length: 18 residues. Only a few counts were recorded for this clonotype. The V and J genes are TRBV7-9 and TRBJ2-5, with 14 bases lining up with TRBD2. This receptor was obtained from a human donor in good health. CDR3 nucleotide sequence: TGTGCCAGCAGCACCGGACTAGCGGGGGGAATGTACCAAGAGACCCAGTACTTC. Encoded protein: CASSTGLAGGMYQETQYF.